This note documents a single T cell receptor beta chain sequence. Its specificity is not known. This specimen belongs to a study of chemoradiotherapy in HPV16-positive cancers. Study-level background: Functional T-cell assays on two HPV16-positive patients' cells defined candidate HPV-specific clones and common TCR motifs.

Looked up from germline, CDR1 is MNHEY and CDR2 is SVGAGI. This CDR3 has 13 residues. Deletions cut 7 bases from V and 5 bases from J, with 12 bases between. Study-level findings and limits: Only two HPV16-positive patients supplied the functional HPV-specificity definition. Candidate HPV-specific clones and E7-related TCR motifs grew in tumor during treatment. For HPV16-positive patients, expanding HPV-responsive T cells associated with longer recurrence-free survival.

Using immunoSEQ multiplex PCR, the repertoire was profiled, and TCRdb retains in-frame clones only, with some absent. Altogether approximately 58,000 clones are present, 90% being singletons, with the ten largest covering roughly 3.4%. The gene calls are TRBV6-5 and TRBJ2-1; a possible D gene is TRBD2 (5 bases). The clonotype was recovered from a human donor with HPV-associated anogenital cancer. Sequencing used blood, obtained from a patient who underwent chemoradiotherapy. The CDR3 region has the DNA TGTGCCAGCAAAGGGCGGGCGGACAATGAGCAGTTCTTC. Amino acid sequence: CASKGRADNEQFF.